A selection of T cell receptor beta chains follows, all from one sample in a study of blood T cell repertoires in COVID-19. Profiled with immunoSEQ multiplex PCR; TCRdb holds only in-frame clones, not every one. The table includes roughly 74,000 clones, roughly 90% detected once. The source material was PBMCs or T cells enriched from blood (not recorded which). The receptor set was obtained from a woman aged 45-59 years with acute COVID-19. CDR3s include the opening cysteine and the closing phenylalanine or tryptophan. D genes are given only for firm matches. Clone size is shown for a subset of rows, as once, few, many or a class of expanded clone.

clone size | J gene | D gene | V gene | CDR3 protein | CDR3 DNA
NA | TRBJ2-7 | NA | TRBV28 | CASSFLGDEQYF | TGTGCCAGCAGTTTCCTCGGGGACGAGCAGTACTTC
NA | TRBJ1-3 | NA | TRBV2 | CASRTGYSGNTIYF | TGTGCCAGCAGAACAGGCTACTCTGGAAACACCATATATTTT
NA | TRBJ1-4 | TRBD1 | TRBV19 | CATSQGVTNEKLFF | TGTGCCACCTCTCAGGGGGTAACTAATGAAAAACTGTTTTTT
NA | TRBJ2-5 | TRBD1 | TRBV7-9 | CASTTGGATGQETQYF | TGTGCCAGCACCACTGGCGGCGCGACAGGGCAAGAGACCCAGTACTTC
once | TRBJ2-1 | TRBD1 | TRBV10-3 | CAMSGKTGGDGNEQFF | TGTGCCATGTCAGGGAAGACAGGGGGGGACGGCAATGAGCAGTTCTTC
NA | TRBJ2-7 | NA | TRBV7-2 | CASSLVGRDSYEQYF | TGTGCCAGCAGCTTAGTAGGCAGGGACTCCTACGAGCAGTACTTC
NA | TRBJ2-1 | NA | TRBV7-2 | CASSLAKLRDNEQFF | TGTGCCAGCAGCTTAGCTAAACTCCGGGACAATGAGCAGTTCTTC
NA | TRBJ2-7 | TRBD2 | TRBV9 | CASSNPGLAGDVEQYF | TGTGCCAGCAGCAACCCGGGACTAGCGGGAGATGTGGAGCAGTACTTC
once | TRBJ1-2 | TRBD1 | TRBV5-1 | CASSFGQGDGYTF | TGCGCCAGCAGCTTCGGACAGGGGGATGGCTACACCTTC
NA | TRBJ2-5 | NA | TRBV5-5 | CASSFGREETQYF | TGTGCCAGCAGCTTCGGCAGGGAAGAGACCCAGTACTTC
NA | TRBJ1-1 | NA | TRBV4-1 | CASSQGQGVNTEAFF | TGCGCCAGCAGCCAAGGTCAGGGCGTGAACACTGAAGCTTTCTTT
NA | TRBJ1-2 | TRBD1 | TRBV13 | CASSVRDRETYGYTF | TGTGCCAGCAGCGTCCGGGACAGGGAAACCTATGGCTACACCTTC
NA | TRBJ1-2 | TRBD1 | TRBV5-6 | CASSLTGPNYGYTF | TGTGCCAGCAGCCTGACAGGGCCCAACTATGGCTACACCTTC
NA | TRBJ1-2 | NA | TRBV7-8 | CASSSTANYGYTF | TGTGCCAGCAGCTCTACAGCTAACTATGGCTACACCTTC
NA | TRBJ1-5 | NA | TRBV19 | CASSIREFGNQPQHF | TGTGCCAGTAGTATCAGGGAATTTGGCAATCAGCCCCAGCATTTT
NA | TRBJ1-1 | TRBD1 | TRBV28 | CANWDRGANTEAFF | TGTGCCAACTGGGACAGAGGGGCGAACACTGAAGCTTTCTTT
NA | TRBJ2-1 | NA | TRBV7-2 | CASSFGSQSYNEQFF | TGTGCCAGCAGCTTCGGGAGTCAGTCCTACAATGAGCAGTTCTTC
NA | TRBJ1-2 | NA | TRBV30 | CAWSLNYGYTF | TGTGCCTGGAGTCTTAACTATGGCTACACCTTC
NA | TRBJ2-2 | NA | TRBV11-3 | CASSPGVTNTGELFF | TGTGCCAGCAGCCCGGGAGTAACGAACACCGGGGAGCTGTTTTTT
NA | TRBJ2-7 | NA | TRBV21-1 | CASITNRGYEQYF | TGTGCCAGCATAACCAACAGGGGCTACGAGCAGTACTTC
NA | TRBJ1-1 | NA | TRBV6-5 | CASRTALNTEAFF | TGTGCCAGCAGGACAGCTCTGAACACTGAAGCTTTCTTT
NA | TRBJ2-1 | TRBD1 | TRBV10-3 | CAISETGDSYNEQFF | TGTGCCATCAGTGAAACAGGGGACTCCTACAATGAGCAGTTCTTC